This paragraph reports one T cell receptor (beta chain). No antigen is known for it. The CDR3 has 15 residues. Germline loops: CDR1 MDHEN, CDR2 SYDVKM. V was pared by 3 bases and J by 0 bases, with 9 bases between. The entry originates in a study of cytomegalovirus exposure and HLA in healthy donors. Study-level results: Later analysis associated a missense DCLRE1C variant with TCR beta V- and J-gene trimming.

13 Jbeta primers and 60 Vbeta primers were used for the PCR. The method was immunoSEQ multiplex PCR; TCRdb's version includes in-frame clones alone and lacks a portion of them. The repertoire holds roughly 100,000 clones, with 65% to 80% as singletons. This chain connects TRBV28 to TRBJ2-4; D is unclear. The origin of this receptor is a woman aged 50 to 60 in good health and CMV-seropositive. Specimen: PBMCs. This chain's CDR3 is CASSFGQLAKNIQYF. The CDR3 DNA follows: TGTGCCAGCAGTTTTGGGCAGCTAGCCAAAAACATTCAGTACTTC.